This TCR beta chain appears in the sequencing data of a study of long-term antiretroviral therapy in people with HIV. Study outcomes and limitations: ART-treated samples gained diversity yet remained below transplant donor controls. All time points showed a repertoire dominated by clones expanded before ART. Older ART regimens were possibly in use when the blood was collected between about 2004 and 2018. Repertoires from HIV showed CDR3 length ranges narrower than those of controls.

For this clone: As yet, its antigen is unknown.

The CDR3 contains 14 residues. Trimming removed 4 bases at V and 4 bases at J, with 13 bases between. Germline loops: CDR1 MNHEY, CDR2 SMNVEV (reference sequence). The run of the v3.0 immunoSEQ assay was at survey level. TCRdb's table, derived via immunoSEQ multiplex PCR, lists solely in-frame clones and lacks some. This table holds approximately 35,000 clones, around 94% found once. The chain recombines TRBV27 with TRBJ2-5; unclear D gene. This receptor was taken from a woman aged 45-60 years with HIV. The sequencing used unsorted PBMCs, collected just over 5 years after starting antiretroviral therapy. This chain's CDR3 is CASSSARLGETQYF. The CDR3 coding sequence is TGTGCCAGCAGTTCGGCCCGCCTTGGAGAGACCCAGTACTTC.